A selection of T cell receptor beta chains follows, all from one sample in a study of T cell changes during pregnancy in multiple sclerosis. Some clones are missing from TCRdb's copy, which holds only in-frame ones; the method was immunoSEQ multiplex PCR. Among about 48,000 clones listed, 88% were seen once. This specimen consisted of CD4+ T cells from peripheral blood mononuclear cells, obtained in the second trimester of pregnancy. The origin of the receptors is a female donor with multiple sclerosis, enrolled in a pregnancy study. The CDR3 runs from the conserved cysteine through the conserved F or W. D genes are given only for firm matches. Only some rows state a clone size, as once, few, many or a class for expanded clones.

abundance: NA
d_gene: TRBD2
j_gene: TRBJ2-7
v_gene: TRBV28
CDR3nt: TGTGCCAGTATCGCCAGCGGGACCTCCTACGAGCAGTACTTC
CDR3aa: CASIASGTSYEQYF

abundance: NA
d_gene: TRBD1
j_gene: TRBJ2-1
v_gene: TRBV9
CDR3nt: TGTGCCAGCAGCGGGACAGGGGGCAATGAGCAGTTCTTC
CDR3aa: CASSGTGGNEQFF

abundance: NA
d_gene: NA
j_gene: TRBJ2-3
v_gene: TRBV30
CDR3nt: TGTGCCTGGAGTCAACAGGGCACAGATACGCAGTATTTT
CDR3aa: CAWSQQGTDTQYF

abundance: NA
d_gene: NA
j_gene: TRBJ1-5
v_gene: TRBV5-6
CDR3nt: TGTGCCAGCAGCTTGGGGGCAGTTAGCAATCAGCCCCAGCATTTT
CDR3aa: CASSLGAVSNQPQHF

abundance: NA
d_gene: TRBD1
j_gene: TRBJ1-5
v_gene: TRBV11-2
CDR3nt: TGTGCCAGCAGCCGAGCCCCCGGGACAGCAAATCAGCCCCAGCATTTT
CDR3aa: CASSRAPGTANQPQHF

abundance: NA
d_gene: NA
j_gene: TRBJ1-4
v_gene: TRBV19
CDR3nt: TGTGCCAGTAGCGACAGGAGTGCAACTAATGAAAAACTGTTTTTT
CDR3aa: CASSDRSATNEKLFF

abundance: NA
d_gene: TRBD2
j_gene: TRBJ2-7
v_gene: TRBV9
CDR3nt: TGTGCCAGCAGCGTAGGGGTGGGACAGGGACTAGCGGGAGTCTACGAGCAGTACTTC
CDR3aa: CASSVGVGQGLAGVYEQYF

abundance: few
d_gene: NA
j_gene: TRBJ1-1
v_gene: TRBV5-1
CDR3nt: TGCGCCAGCAGCTACTCATCGAACACTGAAGCTTTCTTT
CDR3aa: CASSYSSNTEAFF

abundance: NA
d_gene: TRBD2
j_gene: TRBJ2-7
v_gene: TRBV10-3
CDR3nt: TGTGCCACGGCTGGGGCGGGAGGGTACGAGCAGTACTTC
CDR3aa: CATAGAGGYEQYF

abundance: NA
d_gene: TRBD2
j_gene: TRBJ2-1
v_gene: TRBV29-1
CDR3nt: TGCAGCGTTAGAGCGGGGGGATACAATGAGCAGTTCTTC
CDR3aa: CSVRAGGYNEQFF

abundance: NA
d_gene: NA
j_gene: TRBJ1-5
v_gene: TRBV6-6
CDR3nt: TGTGCCAGCAGTTACTCGGGAGGTAATCAGCCCCAGCATTTT
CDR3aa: CASSYSGGNQPQHF

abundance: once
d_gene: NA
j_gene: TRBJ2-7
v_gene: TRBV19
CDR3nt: TGTGCCAGTAGTTCGGGGGGCTTAGGGGACGAGCAGTACTTC
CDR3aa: CASSSGGLGDEQYF

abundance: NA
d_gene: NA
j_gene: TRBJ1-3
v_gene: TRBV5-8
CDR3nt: TGTGCCAGCAGCTTGCTCGGACAGAGCCTTTACTCTGGAAACACCATATATTTT
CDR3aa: CASSLLGQSLYSGNTIYF

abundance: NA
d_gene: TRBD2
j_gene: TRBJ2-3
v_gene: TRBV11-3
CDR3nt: TGTGCCAGCAGCTTAGGGCTAGCGGTCACAGATACGCAGTATTTT
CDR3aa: CASSLGLAVTDTQYF

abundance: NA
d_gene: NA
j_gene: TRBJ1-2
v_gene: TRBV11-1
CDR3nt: TGTGCCAGCAGCTTGGACAGCCCTAACTATGGCTACACCTTC
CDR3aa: CASSLDSPNYGYTF

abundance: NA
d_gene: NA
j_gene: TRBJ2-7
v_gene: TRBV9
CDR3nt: TGTGCCAGCAGCGTAGAGGTCGGGGAAACCTACGAGCAGTACTTC
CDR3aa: CASSVEVGETYEQYF

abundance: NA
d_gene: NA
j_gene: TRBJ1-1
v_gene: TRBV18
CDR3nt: TGTGCCAGCTCCCCACGGGAGGCGGGGGTTGGAACTGAAGCTTTCTTT
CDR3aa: CASSPREAGVGTEAFF

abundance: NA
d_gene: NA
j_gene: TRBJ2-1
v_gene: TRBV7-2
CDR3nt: TGTGCCAGCAGTAATCCCGACAATGAGCAGTTCTTC
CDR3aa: CASSNPDNEQFF

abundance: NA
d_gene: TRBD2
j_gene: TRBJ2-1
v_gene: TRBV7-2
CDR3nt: TGTGCCAGCAGCCCCCCAGGGACTAGCGGCATCGGTGAGCAGTTCTTC
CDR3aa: CASSPPGTSGIGEQFF

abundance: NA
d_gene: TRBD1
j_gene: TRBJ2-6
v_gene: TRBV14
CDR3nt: TGTGCCAGCAGCCAACAACAGGGGGCGGCCAACGTCCTGACTTTC
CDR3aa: CASSQQQGAANVLTF

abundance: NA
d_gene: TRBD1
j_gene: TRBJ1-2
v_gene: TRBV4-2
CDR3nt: TGTGCCAGCAGCCAAGATGGGACAGAGAACTATGGCTACACCTTC
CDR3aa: CASSQDGTENYGYTF

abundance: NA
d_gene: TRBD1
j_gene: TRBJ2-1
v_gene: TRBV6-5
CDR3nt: TGTGCCAGCAGTCGGGACAGTTACAATGAGCAGTTCTTC
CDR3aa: CASSRDSYNEQFF

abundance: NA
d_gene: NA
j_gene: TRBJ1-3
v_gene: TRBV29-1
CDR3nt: TGCAGCGTTCTGGGAGGGGATAGAAACACCATATATTTT
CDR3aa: CSVLGGDRNTIYF

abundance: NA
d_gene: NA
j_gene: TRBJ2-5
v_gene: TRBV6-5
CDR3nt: TGTGCCAGCAGTTACTCATCAGGGGGGGAGACCCAGTACTTC
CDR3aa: CASSYSSGGETQYF

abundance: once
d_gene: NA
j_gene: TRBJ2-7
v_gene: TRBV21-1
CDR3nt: TGTGCCAGCAGCAAAGAAGGGGGATGGGGTCATGGGCAGTACTTC
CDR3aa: CASSKEGGWGHGQYF

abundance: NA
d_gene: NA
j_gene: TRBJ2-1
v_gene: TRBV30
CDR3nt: TGTGCCTGGAGTGTACGGAAGCTACAGGGATACAATGAGCAGTTCTTC
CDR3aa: CAWSVRKLQGYNEQFF

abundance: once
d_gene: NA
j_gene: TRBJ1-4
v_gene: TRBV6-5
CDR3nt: TGTGCCAGCAGCCCGGGAGGATTGGGCTATGAAAAACTGTTTTTT
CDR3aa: CASSPGGLGYEKLFF

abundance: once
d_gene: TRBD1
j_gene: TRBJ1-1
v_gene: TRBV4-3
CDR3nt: TGCGCCAGCAGTCGACAGGGGTCCACTGAAGCTTTCTTT
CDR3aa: CASSRQGSTEAFF

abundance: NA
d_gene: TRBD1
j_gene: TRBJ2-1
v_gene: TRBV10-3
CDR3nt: TGTGCCATCAGTGAGAGGGGGCTTGACAATGAGCAGTTCTTC
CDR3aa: CAISERGLDNEQFF

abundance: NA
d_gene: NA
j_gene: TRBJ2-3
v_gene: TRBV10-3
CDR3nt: TGTGCCATCAGTGAATATGAGGATCGCACAGATACGCAGTATTTT
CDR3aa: CAISEYEDRTDTQYF

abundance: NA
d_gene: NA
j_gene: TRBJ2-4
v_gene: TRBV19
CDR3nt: TGTGCCAGTAGTAAGTGGCCCCAGGCCAAAAACATTCAGTACTTC
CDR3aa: CASSKWPQAKNIQYF

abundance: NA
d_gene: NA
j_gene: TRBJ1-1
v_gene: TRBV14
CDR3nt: TGTGCCAGCAGCCAATCTCAATACTCAAACGCTGAAGCTTTCTTT
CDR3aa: CASSQSQYSNAEAFF

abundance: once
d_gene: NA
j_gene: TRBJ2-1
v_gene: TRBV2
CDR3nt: TGTGCCAGCAGGCGGTGGAGTGAGCAGTTCTTC
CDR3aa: CASRRWSEQFF

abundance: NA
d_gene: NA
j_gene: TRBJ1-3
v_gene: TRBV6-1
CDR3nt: TGTGCCAGCAGTGAAGCATTGTACAGCCAAAACACCATATATTTT
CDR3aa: CASSEALYSQNTIYF

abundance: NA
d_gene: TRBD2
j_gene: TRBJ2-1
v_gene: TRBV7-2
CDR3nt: TGTGCCAGCAGCTTCTCTAGCGGGAGCTCCTACAATGAGCAGTTCTTC
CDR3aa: CASSFSSGSSYNEQFF

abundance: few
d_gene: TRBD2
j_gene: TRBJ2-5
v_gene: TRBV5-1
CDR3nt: TGCGCCAGCACTCAACGAATTACAGGCGGGGGAGAGACCCAGTACTTC
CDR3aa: CASTQRITGGGETQYF

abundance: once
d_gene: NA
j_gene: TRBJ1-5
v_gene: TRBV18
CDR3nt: TGTGCCAGCTCACCCCGGGACACCAATCAGCCCCAGCATTTT
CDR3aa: CASSPRDTNQPQHF

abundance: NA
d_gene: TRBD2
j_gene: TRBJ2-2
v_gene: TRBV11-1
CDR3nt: TGTGCCAGCAGCTCCGGACTAGCGGGAGCCGGGGAGCTGTTTTTT
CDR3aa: CASSSGLAGAGELFF

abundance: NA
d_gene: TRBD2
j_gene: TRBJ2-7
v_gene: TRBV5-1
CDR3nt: TGCGCCAGCAGCATACCTAGCGGGAACTCCTACGAGCAGTACTTC
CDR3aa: CASSIPSGNSYEQYF

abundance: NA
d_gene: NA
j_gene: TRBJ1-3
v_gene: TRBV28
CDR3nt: TGTGCCAGCAGTTCGTTACAGGGCCTCTCTGGAAACACCATATATTTT
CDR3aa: CASSSLQGLSGNTIYF

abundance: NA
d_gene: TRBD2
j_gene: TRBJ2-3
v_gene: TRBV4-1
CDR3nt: TGCGCCAGCAGCCAAGATTTCGGGACTAGCGTTGGTGGGGAACTGCAGTATTTT
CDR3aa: CASSQDFGTSVGGELQYF

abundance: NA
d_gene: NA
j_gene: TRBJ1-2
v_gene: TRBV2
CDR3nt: TGTGCCAGCAGTGAAGGTGGCAGGGCCTACTATGGCTACACCTTC
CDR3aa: CASSEGGRAYYGYTF

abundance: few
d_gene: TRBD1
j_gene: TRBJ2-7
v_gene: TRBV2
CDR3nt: TGTGCCAGCAGTGTTATAGGGGGCTTGGGTGAGCAGTACTTC
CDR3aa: CASSVIGGLGEQYF

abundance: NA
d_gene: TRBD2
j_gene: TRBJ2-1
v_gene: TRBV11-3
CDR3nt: TGTGCCAGCAGCCCAGGGACTAACGGAGAGCAGTTCTTC
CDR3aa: CASSPGTNGEQFF

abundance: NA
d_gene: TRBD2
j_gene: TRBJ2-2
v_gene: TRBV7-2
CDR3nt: TGTGCCAGCAGCAACTCCGGGACTAGCAACACCGGGGAGCTGTTTTTT
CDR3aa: CASSNSGTSNTGELFF

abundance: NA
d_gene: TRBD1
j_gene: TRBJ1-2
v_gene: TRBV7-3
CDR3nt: TGTGCCAGCAGCCCCGCTAGGACAGGGGAAGGTGGCTACACCTTC
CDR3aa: CASSPARTGEGGYTF

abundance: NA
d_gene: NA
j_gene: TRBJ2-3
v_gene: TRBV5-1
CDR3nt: TGCGCCAGCAGCTTTCTAACTAGCACAGATACGCAGTATTTT
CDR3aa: CASSFLTSTDTQYF

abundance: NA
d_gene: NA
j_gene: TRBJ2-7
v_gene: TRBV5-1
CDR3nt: TGCGCCAGCAGCTTGGATTACTCTTCCTACGAGCAGTACTTC
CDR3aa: CASSLDYSSYEQYF

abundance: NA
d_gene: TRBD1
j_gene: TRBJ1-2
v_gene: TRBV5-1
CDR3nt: TGCGCCAGCAGCTTGGGCGTGCCGGGACAGGGGGCAGGCGGCTACACCTTC
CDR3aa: CASSLGVPGQGAGGYTF

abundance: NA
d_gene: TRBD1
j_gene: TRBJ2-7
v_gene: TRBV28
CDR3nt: TGTGCCAGCAGTTTACCCCGACAGGGCCGCTACGAGCAGTACTTC
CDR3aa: CASSLPRQGRYEQYF

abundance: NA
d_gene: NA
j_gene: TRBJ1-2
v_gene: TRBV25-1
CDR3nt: TGTGCCAGCTCGCCCGACAGCAGATATGGCTACACCTTC
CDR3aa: CASSPDSRYGYTF

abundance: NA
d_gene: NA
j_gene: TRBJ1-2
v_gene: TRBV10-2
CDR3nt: TGCGCCAGCAGGGGACACAGGGAACGCTATGGCTACACCTTC
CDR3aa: CASRGHRERYGYTF

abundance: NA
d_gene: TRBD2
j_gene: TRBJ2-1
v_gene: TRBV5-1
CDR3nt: TGCGCCAGCAGCTTTGCGGGGGGTAATTACAATGAGCAGTTCTTC
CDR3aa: CASSFAGGNYNEQFF

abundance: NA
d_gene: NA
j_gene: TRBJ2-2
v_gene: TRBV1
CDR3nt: TGCACCAGCAGCCAAGATCCCTGCAGGGCGAACACCGGGGAGCTGTTTTTT
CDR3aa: CTSSQDPCRANTGELFF

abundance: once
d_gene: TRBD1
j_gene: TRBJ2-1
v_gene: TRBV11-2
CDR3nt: TGTGCCAGCAGCCGGAGGTCGGGACAGGGAGCGGATGAGCAGTTCTTC
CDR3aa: CASSRRSGQGADEQFF